This T cell receptor (beta chain) came from a study of monozygotic twins with inflammatory bowel disease (dated by TCRdb to between 2018 and 2021). About the investigation overall: In total, 28 monozygotic twin pairs made up the full study: 19 Danish pairs, all IBD-discordant, plus nine German pairs, of which four were IBD-concordant and five were IBD-discordant. The search for disease-associated traits relied mainly on comparing IBD patients with their genetically identical healthy co-twins within discordant pairs. Each individual had, on average, about 151 000 unique TCRalpha sequences and 181 000 unique TCRbeta sequences available for analysis.

Library preparation employed 5' RACE. The input for every TCR library was around 3,800 ng of total RNA. For each sample, cDNA synthesis was carried out in eight separate reactions using SMARTScribe reverse transcriptase. During cDNA synthesis, template switching introduced unique molecular identifiers that contained a 6-nucleotide sample barcode. TCRalpha and TCRbeta cDNA was amplified by two nested PCRs of approximately 17 and 9 cycles, with bead purification after each PCR. Before amplification, the cDNA was both treated with uracil DNA-glycosylase and purified with the QIAquick PCR purification kit. In the second PCR, Illumina TruSeq-compatible adapters and sample-specific barcodes were added. TapeStation and Qubit were used to check library quality and concentration, and approximately 5.5 ng of each library went into the pool. Sequencing of the pooled libraries was done on an Illumina HiSeq2500 single-index Rapid Run using custom sequencing primers and 2 x 100 bp reads. In the paper's pipeline: UMI-based consensus assembly with MiGEC version 1.2.6 was used to correct PCR and sequencing errors. V(D)J alignment, clonotype assembly and CDR3 extraction were performed with MiXCR version 2.1.1. To normalise gene usage, clonotype sharing and MAIT/NKT TCR abundance, the analysis used the top 1000, 10 000 and 20 000 clonotypes per sample. Diversity was computed as the inverse Simpson index with the vegan R package after downsampling to 27 000 UMIs. Paired Mann-Whitney U tests were applied to discordant twin pairs, and Benjamini-Hochberg correction was used for multiple testing. TCRdb reprocessed the reads, and each CDR3 protein sequence is entered once, without DNA. Here the V and J calls rest on TCRdb's processing, not on the authors' analysis. This sample's clone table shows 350,000 to 500,000 distinct CDR3 sequences. Roughly 2.3% of the sample goes to the ten largest clones.

On this clonotype itself: Its antigen has not been determined.

The study at large found these results: IBD patients shared fewer clonotypes with other individuals than healthy twins did, most markedly in patients showing signs of disease activity. The analysis was unable to tell different T cell subtypes apart. Concordant and discordant twins showed no difference in repertoire similarity, possibly because of limited statistical power. Because patients received different immunosuppressive treatments, the repertoires may have picked up extra background noise and variability between individuals. The results gave no support for a single strong signal or clonotype linked to IBD. TCRbeta repertoire diversity, by inverse Simpson index, was decreased in IBD patients compared with their healthy co-twins.

The germline V gene sets CDR1 to MNHNS and CDR2 to SASEGT. The CDR3, cysteine through phenylalanine, is 14 amino acids long. No DNA is given. From each donor, an approximately 2.4 ml peripheral blood sample was collected into PAXgene tubes and kept at -80 degrees C. Without T cell sorting, total RNA was isolated from whole blood using the PAXgene blood miRNA kit on an automated QIAcube. Peripheral blood from monozygotic twin pairs who were concordant or discordant for inflammatory bowel disease underwent deep TCRalpha and TCRbeta repertoire profiling using unique molecular barcoding. Smoking habits were recorded for all twin pairs, and each individual was classified as a current, former or never smoker.

The TCR was taken from a human donor with ulcerative colitis or Crohn's disease, or a healthy co-twin of an affected twin (not recorded which). The material sequenced was blood. The rearranged segments are TRBV6-1 and TRBJ2-7. Here the CDR3 is given as CASSKRETSYEQYF.